Below are 30 T cell receptor beta chains sequenced from a single sample in a study of blood T cell repertoires in COVID-19 (dated by TCRdb to the early 2020s). Libraries were built with the immunoSEQ multiplex PCR assay. Held by TCRdb, this immuneACCESS table contains in-frame sequences only and omits some clones. Under half of the omission traces to an unresolved V gene where checked; the cause of the rest is unknown. This sample is represented by approximately 200,000 clones; approximately 90% of them were singletons. Of the sample, over 1% falls within the top ten clones. Sequencing was done on a sample of PBMCs or T cells enriched from blood (not recorded which). All receptors come from a man aged 30-40 years who had recovered from COVID-19.

The rearrangement joins TRBV19 to TRBJ2-7; 9 bases fit TRBD1. Germline loops: CDR1 LNHDA, CDR2 SQIVND (reference sequence). The CDR3 consists of 14 residues. J was trimmed by 2 bases and V by 6 bases; bases with no gene match: 5. CDR3 sequence: CASSFGTGTYEQYF. CDR3 sequence (DNA): TGTGCCAGTAGCTTCGGGACAGGGACCTACGAGCAGTACTTC.

The V call is TRBV28, the J call TRBJ2-7, with D possibly matching TRBD2 (7 bases). CDR3 length equals 16 residues. Germline assignment: CDR1 MDHEN and CDR2 SYDVKM. Trimming shortened V by 9 bases and J by 2 bases, and 23 bases separated the two germline ends. CDR3: CASAFQGGTPTYEQYF. The CDR3 DNA follows: TGTGCCAGTGCATTCCAGGGAGGGACACCGACCTACGAGCAGTACTTC. The full variable domain, with the rest looked up from reference TRBV28 and TRBJ2-7, is DVKVTQSSRYLVKRTGEKVFLECVQDMDHENMFWYRQDPGLGLRLIYFSYDVKMKEKGDIPEGYSVSREKKERFSLILESASTNQTSMYLCASAFQGGTPTYEQYFGPGTRLTVT.

This chain uses TRBV19 with TRBJ2-7, with D possibly being TRBD2 (6 bases). Germline assignment: CDR1 LNHDA and CDR2 SQIVND (reference sequence). V was pared by 7 bases and J by 6 bases, with 16 bases between. The CDR3 covers 13 residues. For the CDR3, the DNA is TGTGCCAGTACCTTATCGGAGGGCCTCGAGCAGTACTTC. Amino acids: CASTLSEGLEQYF. Drawing the rest from reference TRBV19 and TRBJ2-7, the complete variable domain is DGGITQSPKYLFRKEGQNVTLSCEQNLNHDAMYWYRQDPGQGLRLIYYSQIVNDFQKGDIAEGYSVSREKKESFPLTVTSAQKNPTAFYLCASTLSEGLEQYFGPGTRLTVT.

The chain joins TRBV10-2 to TRBJ2-3; a weak D match, TRBD1 (5 bases). The CDR3 extends over 14 amino acids. The V and J ends lost 2 bases and 2 bases respectively, with 8 bases between them. CDR1 WSHSY and CDR2 SAAADI come from the germline V gene. The CDR3 reads CASSEPGPTDTQYF. DNA for the CDR3: TGCGCCAGCAGTGAGCCAGGGCCCACAGATACGCAGTATTTT.

The chain has TRBV18 and TRBJ1-1; 11 nucleotides match TRBD1. CDR3 size: 15 residues. Germline CDR1 is KGHSH and CDR2 is LQKENI. J gave up 5 bases and V 4 bases, and 6 bases lay outside the gene matches. The DNA for the CDR3 is TGTGCCAGCTCACGCGGGACAGGGGGTAGTACTGAAGCTTTCTTT. Its translation: CASSRGTGGSTEAFF.

The gene calls are TRBV7-9 and TRBJ1-1; a weak D match, TRBD1 (6 bases). This CDR3 has 16 amino acids. Trimming removed 1 base at V and 6 bases at J, with 18 bases between. Germline V CDR1 and CDR2: SEHNR, FQNEAQ (reference sequence). As DNA, the CDR3 is TGTGCCAGCAGCTTAGGATTTTCAGGGGCAGTCGCTGAAGCTTTCTTT. It is translated as CASSLGFSGAVAEAFF.

J is TRBJ2-5 and V is TRBV9; perhaps TRBD1 as D (6 bases). The germline V and J ends were trimmed by 4 bases and 3 bases, with 10 bases remaining between them. This CDR3 spans 13 amino acids. Germline lookup yields CDR1 SGDLS and CDR2 YYNGEE. CDR3: CASSQDRKETQYF. Written as DNA, the CDR3 is TGTGCCAGCAGCCAGGACAGAAAAGAGACCCAGTACTTC.

The gene calls are TRBV7-2 and TRBJ2-6; TRBD1 aligns across 10 bases. Trimming removed 4 bases from V and 0 bases from J; junction bases left unmatched: 3. This CDR3 region has 17 residues. CDR1 SGHTA and CDR2 FQGNSA come from the germline V gene. CDR3 sequence: CASSSGQGGSGANVLTF. The DNA for the CDR3 is TGTGCCAGCAGCTCAGGACAGGGGGGCTCTGGGGCCAACGTCCTGACTTTC.

The V call is TRBV7-2, the J call TRBJ1-2; 10 positions agree with TRBD1. Germline V gene sequence: CDR1 SGHTA, CDR2 FQGNSA. Losses at the gene ends were 1 base for V and 7 bases for J; bases not matched to a gene: 6. CDR3 length equals 15 residues. In nucleotides, the CDR3 is TGTGCCAGCAGCTTAGATGCGACAGGGGGCTTTGGCTACACCTTC. Protein: CASSLDATGGFGYTF.

This clone occurred a few times. The gene calls are TRBV5-5 and TRBJ1-2; perhaps TRBD1 as D (5 bases). Per the germline V gene, CDR1 is SGHKS and CDR2 is YYEKEE (reference sequence). V was clipped by 1 base and J by 6 bases, with 19 bases between them. This CDR3 comprises 16 residues. The CDR3, as DNA: TGTGCCAGCAGCTTGTACGGGGGAGGAGCTGCTGATGGCTACACCTTC. Protein: CASSLYGGGAADGYTF.

The chain carries TRBV3-1 (or the pseudogene TRBV3-2) and TRBJ1-3; D ambiguous. There are 13 residues in the CDR3. V lost 10 bases, J lost 0 bases, and 10 bases lay in between. CDR1 is LGHDT and CDR2 is YNNKEL in the germline V gene (reference sequence). The CDR3 loop reads CANTAYSGNTIYF. CDR3 coding DNA: TGTGCCAACACAGCTTACTCTGGAAACACCATATATTTT.

The CDR3 loop reads CASSPYGQITNTEAFF. CDR3 bases: TGTGCCAGCAGTCCATATGGACAGATAACGAACACTGAAGCTTTCTTT. V is TRBV27 and J is TRBJ1-1; D might be TRBD1 (6 bases). The CDR3 runs to 16 residues. CDR1 MNHEY and CDR2 SMNVEV come from the germline V gene (reference sequence). The V gene lost 5 bases and the J gene lost 1 base, with 17 bases spanning the gap.

The gene calls are TRBV5-1 and TRBJ2-3; TRBD2 agrees at 12 bases. This CDR3 is 16 amino acids long. Trimming cost V 4 bases and J 3 bases; bases outside gene matches: 6. Germline V gives CDR1 SGHRS, CDR2 YFSETQ. As DNA, the CDR3 is TGCGCCAGCAGCCCTCTGACTAGCGGGAGAACAGATACGCAGTATTTT. Residues: CASSPLTSGRTDTQYF.

The V and J genes are TRBV2 and TRBJ1-2; D not resolved. Germline CDR1 and CDR2: SNHLY and FYNNEI. The CDR3 spans 13 residues. The V gene lost 2 bases and the J gene lost 7 bases, with 11 bases spanning the gap. The CDR3 is CASSENWASGYTF. For the CDR3, the DNA is TGTGCCAGCAGTGAAAATTGGGCAAGTGGCTACACCTTC.

The chain combines TRBV4-1 with TRBJ1-5; D unresolved. The germline V gene has CDR1 MGHRA and CDR2 YSYEKL. The germline V and J ends were trimmed by 1 base and 3 bases, with 10 bases remaining between them. The CDR3 is made up of 15 amino acids. The CDR3: CASSQVYGNNQPQHF. CDR3 DNA sequence: TGCGCCAGCAGCCAAGTCTACGGGAACAATCAGCCCCAGCATTTT.

The chain is built from TRBV7-8 and TRBJ2-7; 9 bases match TRBD1. CDR1 is SGHVS, CDR2 FQNEAQ, per germline. The J segment lost 6 bases and the V segment lost 4 bases, leaving 7 bases of the junction unmatched. CDR3 length: 14 residues. The CDR3 region is CASSYTGGAGEQYF. The CDR3 DNA reads TGTGCCAGCAGCTACACAGGGGGCGCGGGCGAGCAGTACTTC.

A word on this clone: Other DNA variants within this sample encode the same CDR3. The rearrangement links TRBV29-1 to TRBJ2-1; 12 nucleotides line up with TRBD2. J lost 4 bases, V lost 4 bases, and 2 bases had no gene match. The CDR3 length is 14 residues. Germline values: CDR1 SQVTM, CDR2 ANQGSEA. The CDR3 sequence: CSVGLAGAYNEQFF. The CDR3 nucleotides are TGCAGCGTTGGACTAGCGGGGGCTTACAATGAGCAGTTCTTC.

The genes are TRBV2 and TRBJ2-2; 8 bases agree with TRBD1. The CDR3 length is 16 residues. In germline, CDR1 is SNHLY, CDR2 FYNNEI. V lost 2 bases to trimming and J lost 2 bases; unmatched junction nucleotides: 4. CDR3 in DNA: TGTGCCAGCAGTGAACCTGGACAGGGAAACACCGGGGAGCTGTTTTTT. It yields the protein CASSEPGQGNTGELFF.

The chain joins TRBV5-4 to TRBJ2-3; TRBD1 aligns across 7 bases. After removal of 0 bases from V and 2 bases from J, the junction contained 3 bases not matched to a gene. CDR1 is SGHNT, CDR2 YYREEE, per germline (reference sequence). The CDR3 consists of 15 residues. CDR3 sequence reads: CASSLGQGNTDTQYF. The CDR3 DNA reads TGTGCCAGCAGCTTGGGACAGGGAAACACAGATACGCAGTATTTT.

This chain connects TRBV29-1 to TRBJ2-3, with 8 bases that match TRBD2. The CDR3 is 14 residues long. J was trimmed by 2 bases and V by 3 bases; bases with no gene match: 4. Germline assignment: CDR1 SQVTM and CDR2 ANQGSEA. The CDR3, as DNA: TGCAGCGTTGACGGGAGGGGGTTCACAGATACGCAGTATTTT. It translates to CSVDGRGFTDTQYF.

This chain joins TRBV4-2 and TRBJ1-2; possibly TRBD1 for D (6 bases). The CDR3 spans 13 residues. Trimming removed 0 bases from V and 8 bases from J, with 10 bases in between. Germline lookup yields CDR1 LGHNA and CDR2 YNFKEQ. The CDR3 nucleotides read TGTGCCAGCAGCCAAGAACAGGGTTCGGGCTACACCTTC. Translating it yields CASSQEQGSGYTF.

This clone was counted once. V is TRBV5-8 and J is TRBJ1-6, with 7 nucleotides matching TRBD1. The CDR3 covers 19 residues. After removal of 2 bases from V and 0 bases from J, the junction contained 11 bases not matched to a gene. Germline CDR1 SGHTS, CDR2 YDEGEE. CDR3 in amino acids: CASSLVFTGVSSYNSPLHF. CDR3 nucleotide sequence: TGTGCCAGCAGCTTAGTGTTTACAGGGGTGAGCTCCTATAATTCACCCCTCCACTTT. Drawing the rest from reference TRBV5-8 and TRBJ1-6, the complete variable domain is EAGVTQSPTHLIKTRGQQATLRCSPISGHTSVYWYQQALGLGLQFLLWYDEGEERNRGNFPPRFSGRQFPNYSSELNVNALELEDSALYLCASSLVFTGVSSYNSPLHFGNGTRLTVT.

V is TRBV5-1 and J is TRBJ1-6; D is perhaps TRBD1 (5 bases). The V gene lost 4 bases and the J gene lost 9 bases, with 17 bases spanning the gap. Germline V lookup: CDR1 SGHRS, CDR2 YFSETQ. The CDR3 consists of 15 residues. The CDR3 reads CASSPDRGGTSPLHF. The CDR3 region has the DNA TGCGCCAGCAGCCCCGACCGGGGAGGGACTTCACCCCTCCACTTT. Combining the CDR3 with reference TRBV5-1 and TRBJ1-6 gives the whole variable domain KAGVTQTPRYLIKTRGQQVTLSCSPISGHRSVSWYQQTPGQGLQFLFEYFSETQRNKGNFPGRFSGRQFSNSRSEMNVSTLELGDSALYLCASSPDRGGTSPLHFGNGTRLTVT.

The chain joins TRBV4-3 to TRBJ2-1; a weak D match, TRBD1 (6 bases). V lost 0 bases, J lost 2 bases, and 8 bases lay in between. From germline, CDR1 is LGHNA and CDR2 YSLEER. CDR3 length: 15 amino acids. This CDR3 reads CASSQETGPYNEQFF. CDR3 in DNA: TGCGCCAGCAGCCAAGAGACAGGACCCTACAATGAGCAGTTCTTC.

V and J are TRBV28 and TRBJ2-7; 13 bases fit TRBD2. V lost 4 bases and J lost 6; bases outside the gene matches: 0. There are 13 residues in the CDR3. CDR1 is MDHEN, CDR2 SYDVKM, per germline. CDR3 residues: CASSWTSGSEQYF. CDR3 sequence (DNA): TGTGCCAGCAGTTGGACTAGCGGGAGCGAGCAGTACTTC.

This clone was seen only a few times. The rearrangement joins TRBV5-8 to TRBJ2-7, with D possibly TRBD2 on 5 matching bases. V dropped 4 bases and J dropped 6 bases, with 17 bases sitting between them. Per germline, CDR1 SGHTS and CDR2 YDEGEE. The CDR3 runs to 14 residues. The CDR3 loop reads CASSSRTGSGEQYF. As DNA, the CDR3 is TGTGCCAGCAGCAGCCGGACGGGGAGCGGCGAGCAGTACTTC.

This clone was seen a handful of times. V and J are TRBV4-3 and TRBJ2-7, with D tentatively TRBD1 (6 bases). The length of the CDR3 is 14 residues. V was trimmed by 0 bases and J by 1 base, leaving 7 bases between them. Germline lookup yields CDR1 LGHNA and CDR2 YSLEER. The CDR3 spells CASSQDTGSYEQYF. The CDR3 coding sequence is TGCGCCAGCAGCCAAGATACAGGGTCCTACGAGCAGTACTTC.

This clone came up a few times. This chain joins TRBV3-1 (or the pseudogene TRBV3-2) and TRBJ2-7; possibly TRBD2 for D (6 bases). The CDR3 has 13 amino acids. Trimming removed 5 bases at V and 5 bases at J, with 13 bases between. CDR1 and CDR2 from the germline V gene are LGHDT and YNNKEL (reference sequence). The CDR3 is CASSSRGGDEQYF. The DNA for the CDR3 is TGTGCCAGCAGCTCAAGGGGCGGGGACGAGCAGTACTTC.

J is TRBJ1-4 and V is TRBV9, with a tentative D call TRBD1 (6 bases). The V and J ends lost 7 bases and 2 bases respectively, with 15 bases between them. Germline CDR1 SGDLS, CDR2 YYNGEE. The CDR3 sequence is 15 residues long. CDR3 loop: CASCRGLGTNEKLFF. In nucleotides, the CDR3 is TGTGCCAGCTGCAGGGGACTAGGGACTAATGAAAAACTGTTTTTT.

V is TRBV6-5 and J is TRBJ1-1, with 7 bases fitting TRBD1. This CDR3 contains 15 residues. J was trimmed by 5 bases and V by 9 bases; bases with no gene match: 15. Germline V CDR1 and CDR2: MNHEY, SVGAGI. CDR3 bases: TGTGCCAGTTCGAGGGGTGGGACAGTAGGGACTGAAGCTTTCTTT. Its protein product is CASSRGGTVGTEAFF.